The 16 T cell receptor beta chains below all came from one sample that was sequenced in a study of shared clonotypes between healthy human individuals. TCRdb keeps only in-frame clones here, not all; method: immunoSEQ multiplex PCR. The sample has approximately 1.4 million clones, nearly 99% seen once. Sequenced input: naive CD4+ T cells sorted from blood. Subset meaning: CD45RA+ positively selected. Receptors originate from a man aged 30 to 45 in good health.

The V and J genes are TRBV7-3 and TRBJ2-1; 8 bases map to TRBD2. The CDR3 totals 15 residues. Losses at the gene ends were 4 bases for V and 7 bases for J; bases not matched to a gene: 9. Germline V gene lookup returns CDR1 SGHTA and CDR2 FQGTGA. The CDR3 sequence is CASSSLTGTRNEQFF. Written as DNA, the CDR3 is TGTGCCAGCAGCTCACTTACCGGGACTAGGAATGAGCAGTTCTTC.

The J gene is TRBJ2-5, the V gene TRBV10-1, with a possible D match to TRBD2 (6 bases). The CDR3 length is 16 residues. Trimming removed 2 bases at V and 4 bases at J, with 17 bases between. From germline, CDR1 is WNHNN and CDR2 SYGVQD (reference sequence). CDR3 sequence reads: CASSELVGGGTETQYF. The CDR3 DNA reads as TGCGCCAGCAGTGAGCTCGTGGGGGGAGGTACAGAGACCCAGTACTTC.

This sequence joins TRBV5-6 and TRBJ2-2; a possible D gene is TRBD2 (6 bases). Germline-derived CDR1 and CDR2 are SGHDT and YYEEEE. The V and J ends lost 4 bases and 3 bases respectively, with 16 bases between them. The CDR3 contains 16 residues. In DNA, the CDR3 is TGTGCCAGCAGCGATGGCGGGAAAGAATACACCGGGGAGCTGTTTTTT. Residues: CASSDGGKEYTGELFF.

The J gene is TRBJ2-7, the V gene TRBV5-4; 7 bases agree with TRBD1. In germline, CDR1 is SGHNT, CDR2 YYREEE (reference sequence). The CDR3 runs 13 residues. Germline trimming cut 4 bases from V and 2 bases from J; bases unmatched to any gene: 3. CDR3: CASSPDRTYEQYF. CDR3 nucleotide sequence: TGTGCCAGCAGCCCGGACAGGACCTACGAGCAGTACTTC.

In DNA form, the CDR3 reads TGTGCCAGCTCCCTGACAGGGCCTGCAACTAATGAAAAACTGTTTTTT. Encoded protein: CASSLTGPATNEKLFF. The V call is TRBV18, the J call TRBJ1-4; 7 bases are a match to TRBD1. The CDR3 runs to 16 residues. CDR1 KGHSH and CDR2 LQKENI come from the germline V gene. With V trimmed by 6 bases and J by 0 bases, 7 bases remained unmatched.

This clone was found once. The genes are TRBV29-1 and TRBJ2-1; D may be TRBD1 (6 bases). Germline CDR1 and CDR2: SQVTM and ANQGSEA. The CDR3 loop spans 15 amino acids. V was pared by 4 bases and J by 1 base, with 14 bases between. CDR3 coding DNA: TGCAGCGTTGCTAAACAGGGAGTATCCTACAATGAGCAGTTCTTC. Protein sequence: CSVAKQGVSYNEQFF.

The chain employs TRBV19 and TRBJ1-3; D remains unclear. The germline gives CDR1 LNHDA, CDR2 SQIVND (reference sequence). The CDR3 spans 13 residues. V lost 4 bases and J 3 bases, leaving 7 bases between the germline ends. CDR3 region: CASSTLGGNTIYF. For the CDR3, the DNA is TGTGCCAGTAGTACCCTGGGTGGAAACACCATATATTTT. The complete variable domain, with remaining parts taken from reference TRBV19 and TRBJ1-3, reads DGGITQSPKYLFRKEGQNVTLSCEQNLNHDAMYWYRQDPGQGLRLIYYSQIVNDFQKGDIAEGYSVSREKKESFPLTVTSAQKNPTAFYLCASSTLGGNTIYFGEGSWLTVV.

The count of this clone is one. The J gene is TRBJ1-1, the V gene TRBV7-2, with no clear D. The CDR3 loop spans 14 amino acids. Per germline, CDR1 SGHTA and CDR2 FQGNSA. V lost 1 base and J lost 2, with 8 bases in between. This CDR3 reads CASSLEIGNTEAFF. CDR3 DNA sequence: TGTGCCAGCAGCTTAGAGATAGGCAACACTGAAGCTTTCTTT.

The rearrangement uses TRBV5-8 and TRBJ2-7; D remains ambiguous. V lost 0 bases and J 5 bases, leaving 3 bases between the germline ends. Germline CDR1 SGHTS, CDR2 YDEGEE. The CDR3 loop spans 11 amino acids. The CDR3 loop is CASSLDDEQYF. The CDR3 nucleotides are TGTGCCAGCAGCTTGGATGACGAGCAGTACTTC.

This rearrangement joins TRBV7-6 to TRBJ2-1; D unclear. Germline values: CDR1 SGHVS, CDR2 FNYEAQ. The V end was cut by 1 base, the J end by 1 base, with 17 bases between. The CDR3 is made up of 18 amino acids. CDR3 sequence reads: CASSLGLWAGQSYNEQFF. The CDR3, as DNA: TGTGCCAGCAGCTTAGGACTGTGGGCAGGTCAGTCCTACAATGAGCAGTTCTTC.

The gene calls are TRBV27 and TRBJ2-5; unclear D gene. CDR1 and CDR2 from the germline V gene are MNHEY and SMNVEV (reference sequence). V lost 7 bases and J 4 bases, leaving 7 bases between the germline ends. This CDR3 spans 11 amino acids. CDR3 DNA: TGTGCCAGCAAAGCCACAGAGACCCAGTACTTC. As protein: CASKATETQYF.

This clone was seen once. The chain links TRBV7-2 to TRBJ1-5, with D possibly being TRBD1 (6 bases). Germline CDR1 is SGHTA and CDR2 is FQGNSA. V was pared by 4 bases and J by 5 bases, with 15 bases between. The CDR3 has 15 amino acids. The CDR3 protein is CASSSSGGKYQPQHF. CDR3 nucleotide sequence: TGTGCCAGCAGCTCCTCGGGGGGCAAATATCAGCCCCAGCATTTT.

This clone has just one count. The sample has other DNA sequences that encode this CDR3 too. V and J are TRBV5-1 and TRBJ2-7; D is perhaps TRBD2 (6 bases). The CDR3 totals 14 residues. CDR1 is SGHRS and CDR2 is YFSETQ in the germline V gene. The germline V and J ends were trimmed by 0 bases and 4 bases, with 11 bases remaining between them. In nucleotides, the CDR3 is TGCGCCAGCAGCTTGGACGGGAGTAATTACGAGCAGTACTTC. The encoded protein is CASSLDGSNYEQYF.

As concerns this clone: Other DNA sequences of this sample code for an identical CDR3. The chain links TRBV28 to TRBJ2-3, with 8 bases lining up with TRBD2. Germline values: CDR1 MDHEN, CDR2 SYDVKM. This CDR3 is 15 amino acids long. J gave up 5 bases and V 3 bases, and 7 bases lay outside the gene matches. The CDR3 DNA sequence: TGTGCCAGCAGTTTTCGGGCGGGAGGAAGAGATACGCAGTATTTT. Protein sequence: CASSFRAGGRDTQYF. Based on the CDR3 plus reference TRBV28 and TRBJ2-3, the full variable domain is DVKVTQSSRYLVKRTGEKVFLECVQDMDHENMFWYRQDPGLGLRLIYFSYDVKMKEKGDIPEGYSVSREKKERFSLILESASTNQTSMYLCASSFRAGGRDTQYFGPGTRLTVL.

CDR3 nucleotides: TGTGCCAGCAGCTTACGAGGGTTTAGCAATCAGCCCCAGCATTTT. Translation: CASSLRGFSNQPQHF. The chain links TRBV7-8 to TRBJ1-5, with no clear D. Germline CDR1 and CDR2: SGHVS and FQNEAQ. The CDR3 is 15 residues long. Trimming removed 2 bases at V and 0 bases at J, with 8 bases between.

The rearrangement uses TRBV5-1 and TRBJ2-1; D gene uncertain. Germline V lookup: CDR1 SGHRS, CDR2 YFSETQ. The CDR3 runs 14 residues. Trimming removed 6 bases from V and 3 bases from J, with 13 bases in between. As DNA, the CDR3 is TGCGCCAGCAAACCAGAGGCCGGCTACAATGAGCAGTTCTTC. It specifies CASKPEAGYNEQFF.